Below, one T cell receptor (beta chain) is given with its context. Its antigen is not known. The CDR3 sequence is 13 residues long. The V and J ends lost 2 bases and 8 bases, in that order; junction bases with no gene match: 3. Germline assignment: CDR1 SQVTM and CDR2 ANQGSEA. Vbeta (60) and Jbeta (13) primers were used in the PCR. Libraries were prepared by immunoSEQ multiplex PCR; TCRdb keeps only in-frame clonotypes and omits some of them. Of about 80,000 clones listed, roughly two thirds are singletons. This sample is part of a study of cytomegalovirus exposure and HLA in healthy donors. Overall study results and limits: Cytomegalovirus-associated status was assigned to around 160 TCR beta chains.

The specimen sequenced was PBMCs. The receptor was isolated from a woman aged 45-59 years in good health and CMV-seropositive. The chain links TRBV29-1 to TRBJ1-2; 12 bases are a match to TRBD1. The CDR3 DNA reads TGCAGCGTTGAAAGGGGACAGGGGGCAGGCTACACCTTC. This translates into CSVERGQGAGYTF.